Presented here are 25 T cell receptor beta chains from one specimen sequenced in a study of blood T cells in healthy people across ages. A second PCR of 7 to 11 cycles used a sample-barcoded 5' primer and a J-beta primer mix. TCRdb re-called the 5' RACE reads through MiXCR, storing one row per CDR3 protein. Of 1.5 million to 2 million distinct CDR3 sequences listed, about 50% are singletons. Material: blood. These receptors were obtained from a woman in her forties in good health.

The chain carries TRBV7-2 and TRBJ2-3; D remains ambiguous. V was clipped by 2 bases and J by 5 bases, with 14 bases between them. The CDR3 is 15 residues long. CDR1 and CDR2 (germline): SGHTA, FQGNSA. The CDR3 protein is CASSLLRYPGDTQYF. CDR3 nucleotide sequence: TGTGCCAGCAGCTTATTACGGTACCCCGGAGATACGCAGTATTTT.

This chain links TRBV6-2 or TRBV6-3 with TRBJ1-2; D call uncertain. Germline V gives CDR1 MNHEY, CDR2 SVGEGT. Between the trimmed V and J ends, which lost 8 bases and 2 bases, there was a span of 12 bases. This CDR3 spans 13 amino acids. Written as DNA, the CDR3 is TGTGCCAGCTGTCACTCGGAAAACTATGGCTACACCTTC. Translating gives CASCHSENYGYTF.

The rearrangement links TRBV6-2 or TRBV6-3 to TRBJ2-3; no firm D call. Trimming removed 2 bases from V and 6 bases from J, with 18 bases in between. Germline CDR1 and CDR2: MNHEY and SVGEGT. CDR3 length: 16 residues. CDR3 sequence (DNA): TGTGCCAGCAGTTACAGTCTCAACAAGACGTGGGATACGCAGTATTTT. It translates to CASSYSLNKTWDTQYF.

CDR3 loop: CASSEHGTGLRPLHF. The CDR3 DNA reads TGTGCCAGCAGTGAACACGGGACAGGGCTACGTCCCCTCCACTTT. The chain joins TRBV6-1 to TRBJ1-6; 9 positions match TRBD1. Germline V gene lookup returns CDR1 MNHNS and CDR2 SASEGT. The CDR3 totals 15 residues. Unmatched junction bases numbered 9, after V lost 2 bases and J lost 13 bases.

This clonotype was recorded a few times. The chain joins TRBV27 to TRBJ2-4; D may correspond to TRBD1 or TRBD2 (6 bases each). The better agreement between TRBJ2-7 and the DNA end casts doubt on the J call. CDR1 and CDR2 from the germline V gene are MNHEY and SMNVEV (reference sequence). This CDR3 spans 16 amino acids. CDR3 sequence reads: CASSSPLRGGLYEQYF. The CDR3 DNA sequence: TGTGCCAGCAGCTCTCCCCTACGAGGGGGGCTCTACGAGCAGTACTTC.

The chain uses TRBV7-9 and TRBJ1-2; D not certain. CDR1 is SEHNR, CDR2 FQNEAQ, per germline (reference sequence). Trimming cost V 7 bases and J 5 bases, with 14 bases left between them. This CDR3 region has 13 residues. This chain's CDR3 is CASNGGDGYGYTF. CDR3 sequence (DNA): TGTGCCAGCAACGGTGGAGACGGGTATGGCTACACCTTC.

This clonotype was seen a single time. The chain joins TRBV20-1 to TRBJ2-2; no clear D. Germline V gives CDR1 DFQATT, CDR2 SNEGSKA (reference sequence). The V and J ends lost 7 bases and 0 bases respectively, with 12 bases between them. The CDR3 contains 14 residues. CDR3 sequence reads: CSVLRLANTGELFF. The CDR3 DNA is TGCAGTGTGTTACGTCTCGCGAACACCGGGGAGCTGTTTTTT.

This clonotype is a singleton in its sample. This chain's CDR3 is CSAWTGGARSPLHF. CDR3 coding DNA: TGCAGTGCTTGGACTGGGGGAGCAAGATCACCCCTCCACTTT. The V and J genes are TRBV20-1 and TRBJ1-6, with a tentative D call TRBD1 (5 bases). The ends were cut back, 5 bases at V and 10 bases at J, with 18 bases in the middle. Germline assignment: CDR1 DFQATT and CDR2 SNEGSKA (reference sequence). The CDR3 length is 14 residues.

This clonotype was observed a handful of times. This chain joins TRBV6-1 and TRBJ2-1; weak D call: TRBD1 (5 bases). This CDR3 is built from 17 residues. With 3 bases removed from V and 0 bases from J, the gap between germline ends came to 15 bases. From germline, CDR1 is MNHNS and CDR2 SASEGT. The CDR3 DNA sequence: TGTGCCAGCAGTGACGCAGGGCACCTGATCTCCTACAATGAGCAGTTCTTC. Protein: CASSDAGHLISYNEQFF.

The table lists this clonotype with a few counts. V is TRBV25-1 and J is TRBJ2-7, with 10 bases matching TRBD1. Germline V CDR1 and CDR2: MGHDK, SYGVNS. V lost 0 bases and J lost 6; bases outside the gene matches: 5. The CDR3 extends over 15 amino acids. The DNA of the CDR3 is TGTGCCAGCAGTGAATATGTGACAGGGGGCAGCGAGCAGTACTTC. This sequence encodes CASSEYVTGGSEQYF.

This rearrangement joins TRBV10-2 to TRBJ2-3; 9 positions match TRBD2. V trimming: 7 bases; J trimming: 4 bases; junction bases outside the gene matches: 9. Germline V gene data show CDR1 as WSHSY and CDR2 as SAAADI. The CDR3 spans 15 residues. In DNA, the CDR3 is TGCGCCAGCAACCCTAGCGGGGTTCCGGCAGATACGCAGTATTTT. This translates into CASNPSGVPADTQYF.

This clonotype was detected a few times. The chain is built from TRBV7-2 and TRBJ2-3, with TRBD2 matching over 13 bases. This CDR3 is built from 17 residues. Germline lookup yields CDR1 SGHTA and CDR2 FQGNSA. Unmatched junction bases numbered 6, after V lost 5 bases and J lost 1 base. The CDR3 DNA is TGTGCCAGCAGCGCCCGAGGACTAGCGGGGGGCACAGATACGCAGTATTTT. This codes for CASSARGLAGGTDTQYF.

A few counts support this clonotype. CDR3 residues: CSAKPLAGAQETQYF. In nucleotides, the CDR3 is TGCAGTGCCAAGCCACTAGCGGGGGCCCAAGAGACCCAGTACTTC. The J gene is TRBJ2-5, the V gene TRBV20-1, with 11 positions matching TRBD2. J was trimmed by 1 base and V by 6 bases; bases with no gene match: 7. Per the germline V gene, CDR1 is DFQATT and CDR2 is SNEGSKA (reference sequence). This CDR3 is 15 amino acids long.

The CDR3 loop reads CASSHTSGGHSEQFF. The CDR3 DNA follows: TGTGCCAGCAGCCATACTAGCGGGGGACATAGTGAGCAGTTCTTC. V is TRBV3-1 and J is TRBJ2-1; 11 nucleotides line up with TRBD2. The CDR3 has 15 residues. Germline V lookup: CDR1 LGHDT, CDR2 YNNKEL (reference sequence). Trimming at V came to 3 bases and at J to 9 bases, leaving 7 bases not matched to a gene.

A few counts support this clonotype. This sequence joins TRBV7-6 and TRBJ2-1, with D possibly matching TRBD1 (6 bases). Germline assignment: CDR1 SGHVS and CDR2 FNYEAQ. The ends were cut back, 0 bases at V and 1 base at J, with 10 bases in the middle. The CDR3 is 16 residues long. In DNA, the CDR3 is TGTGCCAGCAGCTTAGCGGGACAACCGTCCTACAATGAGCAGTTCTTC. Protein product: CASSLAGQPSYNEQFF.

The V and J genes are TRBV20-1 and TRBJ1-2; a weak D match, TRBD1 (6 bases). The V and J ends lost 3 bases and 7 bases respectively, with 9 bases between them. Germline V gene data show CDR1 as DFQATT and CDR2 as SNEGSKA (reference sequence). This CDR3 has 11 residues. CDR3 nucleotides: TGCAGTGCTAGTGTACAGGGTGGCTACACCTTC. Residues: CSASVQGGYTF.

This clonotype appeared a few times. One end of the junction is discordant with germline, which a read error may explain. This rearrangement joins TRBV14 to TRBJ2-5; D tentatively reads TRBD1 or TRBD2 (5 bases each). CDR1 SGHDN and CDR2 FVKESK come from the germline V gene. CDR3 length: 12 amino acids. For the CDR3, the DNA is TGTGCCAGCAGCCAAGAAGTGGGGACCCAGTATTTC. Protein sequence: CASSQEVGTQYF.

The J gene is TRBJ2-1, the V gene TRBV5-5; D not certain. The germline CDR1 and CDR2 sequences are SGHKS and YYEKEE (reference sequence). Deletions cut 6 bases from V and 8 bases from J, with 12 bases between. The CDR3 has 12 amino acids. As DNA, the CDR3 is TGTGCCAGCACCCCCTCCCTTGATGAGCAGTTCTTC. Translation gives CASTPSLDEQFF. Looking up the rest from reference TRBV5-5 and TRBJ2-1 gives the full variable domain: DAGVTQSPTHLIKTRGQQVTLRCSPISGHKSVSWYQQVLGQGPQFIFQYYEKEERGRGNFPDRFSARQFPNYSSELNVNALLLGDSALYLCASTPSLDEQFFGPGTRLTVL.

This clonotype came up a few times. The J gene is TRBJ2-5, the V gene TRBV6-2 or TRBV6-3; weak D call: TRBD2 (6 bases). The germline V gene has CDR1 MNHEY and CDR2 SVGEGT. CDR3 size: 15 residues. The ends were cut back, 1 base at V and 4 bases at J, with 13 bases in the middle. CDR3 in amino acids: CASSYWQGGGETQYF. DNA of the CDR3: TGTGCCAGCAGTTACTGGCAGGGAGGAGGAGAGACCCAGTACTTC.

The V call is TRBV25-1, the J call TRBJ1-2; 10 bases are shared with TRBD1. The CDR3 runs to 15 residues. CDR1 is MGHDK, CDR2 SYGVNS, per germline. Losses at the gene ends were 4 bases for V and 8 bases for J; bases not matched to a gene: 10. CDR3 in amino acids: CASSVPGQGLLGYTF. The CDR3, as DNA: TGTGCCAGCAGTGTCCCGGGACAGGGGTTATTGGGCTACACCTTC.

There are a few counts of this clonotype. The chain joins TRBV7-9 to TRBJ1-4; 7 nucleotides agree with TRBD1. V gave up 2 bases and J gave up 2 bases; unmatched junction bases: 2. The CDR3 sequence is 15 residues long. Looked up from germline, CDR1 is SEHNR and CDR2 is FQNEAQ (reference sequence). The DNA for the CDR3 is TGTGCCAGCAGCTTAACGGGACAGACTAATGAAAAACTGTTTTTT. It translates to CASSLTGQTNEKLFF.

The gene calls are TRBV19 and TRBJ2-5; tentative D call: TRBD1 (6 bases). CDR1 and CDR2 (germline): LNHDA, SQIVND (reference sequence). Trimming shortened V by 5 bases and J by 5 bases, and 21 bases separated the two germline ends. The CDR3 consists of 16 residues. In DNA form, the CDR3 reads TGTGCCAGTAGTCAGCGCTACAGGGTATTTGGGGAGACCCAGTACTTC. This encodes CASSQRYRVFGETQYF.

This clonotype was observed a few times. This chain joins TRBV29-1 and TRBJ1-2; D might be TRBD1 (5 bases). This CDR3 contains 13 residues. V gave up 4 bases and J gave up 8 bases, with 17 bases separating them. CDR1 is SQVTM, CDR2 ANQGSEA, per germline. The CDR3: CSVGTGLLRGYTF. Here the CDR3 DNA reads TGCAGCGTTGGCACAGGACTTCTAAGAGGCTACACCTTC.

The chain is built from TRBV20-1 and TRBJ1-2; D gene ambiguous. The CDR3 has 14 amino acids. V was clipped by 6 bases and J by 0 bases, with 14 bases between them. The germline V gene encodes CDR1 DFQATT and CDR2 SNEGSKA (reference sequence). The CDR3 region has the DNA TGCAGTGCCCAAAGGCCCGGAACTAACTATGGCTACACCTTC. It is translated as CSAQRPGTNYGYTF.

A few counts support this clonotype. The chain recombines TRBV28 with TRBJ2-5; no firm D call. V was cut by 4 bases and J by 5 bases, with 11 bases left in between. Looked up from germline, CDR1 is MDHEN and CDR2 is SYDVKM. This CDR3 region has 13 residues. CDR3 residues: CASSYPPVETQYF. The DNA for the CDR3 is TGTGCCAGCAGTTACCCCCCGGTGGAGACCCAGTACTTC.